Following are 18 T cell receptor beta chains from one sample sequenced in a study of shared clonotypes between healthy human individuals. Repertoires were generated with immunoSEQ multiplex PCR, while TCRdb's copy carries only in-frame clones and drops some. The repertoire holds about 490,000 clones, with about 72% as singletons. The sequencing sample was made of PBMCs. Receptors originate from a middle-aged woman in good health. Some clones in this sample may be carry-over from other donors' samples.

This chain uses TRBV6-1 with TRBJ1-4, with 7 nucleotides matching TRBD1. This CDR3 is built from 15 residues. V lost 2 bases, J lost 7 bases, and 7 bases stayed unmatched. CDR1 MNHNS and CDR2 SASEGT come from the germline V gene. The CDR3 DNA reads TGTGCCAGCAGTGAATTAACAGGGGCAAGTGAAAAACTGTTTTTT. It yields the protein CASSELTGASEKLFF.

The gene calls are TRBV6-6 and TRBJ2-7; 12 nucleotides agree with TRBD2. The ends lost 6 bases at V and 3 bases at J; junction bases unmatched: 6. The length of the CDR3 is 15 residues. Germline V gene data show CDR1 as MNHNY and CDR2 as SVGAGI (reference sequence). CDR3 DNA: TGTGCCAGCAGGCCACTAGCGGGAGGTGTCTACGAGCAGTACTTC. As protein: CASRPLAGGVYEQYF.

CDR3 residues: CASSINGGSNQPQHF. CDR3 DNA: TGTGCCAGTAGTATCAACGGGGGGAGCAATCAGCCCCAGCATTTT. The gene calls are TRBV19 and TRBJ1-5, with D maybe TRBD1 (5 bases). V lost 3 bases to trimming and J lost 1 base, with 10 bases between them. In germline, CDR1 is LNHDA, CDR2 SQIVND (reference sequence). The length of the CDR3 is 15 residues.

About this clone: With a much larger clone just one base away, this may be a read error. The chain couples TRBV13 to TRBJ2-2; D not resolved. From germline, CDR1 is PRHDT and CDR2 FYEKMQ (reference sequence). This CDR3 has 12 residues. V was pared by 1 base and J by 5 bases, with 2 bases between. CDR3 bases: TGTGCCAGCAGCTTAGTTACCGGGGAGCTGTTTTTT. It yields the protein CASSLVTGELFF. The full variable domain, completed using reference TRBV13 and TRBJ2-2, is AAGVIQSPRHLIKEKRETATLKCYPIPRHDTVYWYQQGPGQDPQFLISFYEKMQSDKGSIPDRFSAQQFSDYHSELNMSSLELGDSALYFCASSLVTGELFFGEGSRLTVL.

This clone was seen just once. The chain joins TRBV30 to TRBJ1-6; TRBD1 matches at 7 bases. V shed 4 bases, J shed 7 bases, and the junction held 4 bases outside the gene matches. CDR1 GTSNPN and CDR2 SVGIG come from the germline V gene (reference sequence). This CDR3 comprises 13 residues. The CDR3 DNA reads TGTGCCTGGATACAGGGGTACAATTCACCCCTCCACTTT. Its translation is CAWIQGYNSPLHF. The whole variable domain, filled in from reference TRBV30 and TRBJ1-6, reads SQTIHQWPATLVQPVGSPLSLECTVEGTSNPNLYWYRQAAGRGLQLLFYSVGIGQISSEVPQNLSASRPQDRQFILSSKKLLLSDSGFYLCAWIQGYNSPLHFGNGTRLTVT.

The CDR3 nucleotides read TGTGCCAGCAGCCAAGAAGTGGTTAGCGGGAGTTGGTATACGCAGTATTTT. Its protein is CASSQEVVSGSWYTQYF. The chain has TRBV7-9 and TRBJ2-3; the match to TRBD2 covers 9 bases. The germline V gene encodes CDR1 SEHNR and CDR2 FQNEAQ (reference sequence). With V trimmed by 5 bases and J by 7 bases, 16 bases remained unmatched. The CDR3 totals 17 residues.

V is TRBV4-1 and J is TRBJ2-3; TRBD1 matches at 9 bases. Germline values: CDR1 MGHRA, CDR2 YSYEKL. The V and J ends lost 1 base and 3 bases, in that order; junction bases with no gene match: 5. The CDR3 is 16 amino acids. CDR3 coding DNA: TGCGCCAGCAGCCAAGGCGGGACAGGGAGGACAGATACGCAGTATTTT. This translates into CASSQGGTGRTDTQYF.

In this sample, this clone turned up once. The chain is built from TRBV5-1 and TRBJ1-1; D is unclear. Germline CDR1 and CDR2: SGHRS and YFSETQ. This CDR3 has 14 amino acids. V lost 7 bases and J lost 3, with 16 bases in between. DNA of the CDR3: TGCGCCAGCTTTAAGGACCTCTCGGACACTGAAGCTTTCTTT. This sequence encodes CASFKDLSDTEAFF.

The chain couples TRBV4-2 to TRBJ2-1, with 7 positions matching TRBD2. The junction had 7 bases not matched to a gene; V was cut back by 4 bases and J by 1 base. Germline CDR1 LGHNA, CDR2 YNFKEQ. This CDR3 spans 16 amino acids. CDR3 residues: CASSLPPAGSYNEQFF. The DNA for the CDR3 is TGTGCCAGCAGCCTCCCTCCAGCGGGGTCCTACAATGAGCAGTTCTTC.

The chain combines TRBV9 with TRBJ2-2; 7 bases line up with TRBD2. CDR1 is SGDLS, CDR2 YYNGEE, per germline. Trimming took 0 bases from V and 3 from J; bases not matched to a gene: 2. CDR3 length: 15 residues. The DNA of the CDR3 is TGTGCCAGCAGCGTAGGGGGAGGGTACACCGGGGAGCTGTTTTTT. Translating gives CASSVGGGYTGELFF.

There are a few counts of this clone. The J gene is TRBJ1-5, the V gene TRBV6-5; 10 bases map to TRBD1. The germline V gene has CDR1 MNHEY and CDR2 SVGAGI. This CDR3 has 15 amino acids. The V segment lost 6 bases and the J segment 2 bases; nucleotides outside the gene matches: 4. CDR3 amino acids: CASRRDRGGNQPQHF. In DNA, the CDR3 is TGTGCCAGCAGGAGGGACAGGGGAGGCAATCAGCCCCAGCATTTT.

The chain employs TRBV9 and TRBJ1-6, with D uncertain. From germline, CDR1 is SGDLS and CDR2 YYNGEE. Trimming pared 2 bases from V and 5 bases from J, leaving 8 bases between. The CDR3 sequence is 14 residues long. The CDR3 region is CASSVGQHNSPLHF. The DNA for the CDR3 is TGTGCCAGCAGCGTTGGTCAACATAATTCACCCCTCCACTTT.

The CDR3 protein is CASSLGPDRNYGYTF. The CDR3 region has the DNA TGTGCCAGCAGCTTAGGGCCGGACAGAAACTATGGCTACACCTTC. The chain links TRBV7-3 to TRBJ1-2, with a weak D call TRBD1 (6 bases). Germline V gene lookup returns CDR1 SGHTA and CDR2 FQGTGA. Trimming took off 2 bases at V and 2 bases at J, with 12 bases between the two ends. The CDR3 has 15 residues.

The chain combines TRBV5-1 with TRBJ2-5; TRBD1 is a possible D gene (5 bases). The CDR3 consists of 14 residues. Germline values: CDR1 SGHRS, CDR2 YFSETQ. V lost 0 bases, J lost 3 bases, and 9 bases lay in between. CDR3 amino acids: CASSLVAGKETQYF. The CDR3 DNA is TGCGCCAGCAGCTTGGTGGCAGGGAAAGAGACCCAGTACTTC.

This clone was observed once. The chain has TRBV28 and TRBJ2-2; D gene uncertain. This CDR3 contains 15 residues. Trimming took off 8 bases at V and 4 bases at J, with 17 bases between the two ends. CDR1 is MDHEN, CDR2 SYDVKM, per germline. The CDR3 region is CASGSLRVRTGELFF. The CDR3 DNA sequence: TGTGCCAGCGGATCCCTTCGTGTTCGCACCGGGGAGCTGTTTTTT.

The chain joins TRBV7-9 to TRBJ2-7; the D gene is possibly TRBD1 (6 bases). The CDR3 has 13 residues. Trimming shortened V by 6 bases and J by 5 bases, and 14 bases separated the two germline ends. Germline CDR1 SEHNR, CDR2 FQNEAQ (reference sequence). The CDR3 spells CASSSTDRDEQYF. For the CDR3, the DNA is TGTGCCAGCAGTTCGACGGACAGAGACGAGCAGTACTTC.

The rearrangement links TRBV4-2 to TRBJ2-1, with 8 nucleotides matching TRBD2. CDR1 and CDR2 from the germline V gene are LGHNA and YNFKEQ. This CDR3 is 15 amino acids long. V shed 0 bases and J 8 bases; nucleotides not matched to a gene: 6. The CDR3 DNA reads as TGTGCCAGCAGCCAAGATAGTCGAGCGGGAGATGAGCAGTTCTTC. Translated: CASSQDSRAGDEQFF.

The chain employs TRBV10-1 and TRBJ1-1; 7 bases agree with TRBD1. From germline, CDR1 is WNHNN and CDR2 SYGVQD (reference sequence). V was pared by 6 bases and J by 1 base, with 2 bases of the junction left unmatched. The CDR3 runs to 13 residues. The CDR3 loop reads CASSPGGNTEAFF. As DNA, the CDR3 is TGCGCCAGCAGCCCAGGGGGGAACACTGAAGCTTTCTTT.